This TCR beta chain was obtained from a study of glioma-infiltrating T cells. The study's findings and limits: Only very few CDR3 sequences appeared in both tissue and blood. Tissue-blood divergence was below expectation in non-neoplastic patients, above in gliomas.

This clonotype was found many times. Its cognate antigen is unknown. Using RNA template, CDR3s of TCR alpha and beta were amplified with iRepertoire arm-PCR. Tissue mRNA or PBMC total RNA, about 85-400 ng, went into one-step reverse transcription and amplification. TCRdb reanalysed the multiplex PCR reads using MiXCR and keeps one entry per CDR3 protein. The sample holds some 180,000 distinct CDR3 sequences, 32% seen once. This TCR was sampled from a human donor with low-grade glioma or glioblastoma, undergoing nonglioma brain surgery, or in good health (not recorded which). Source material: glioma tissue, nonneoplastic brain tissue, or PBMCs (not recorded which).

As DNA, the CDR3 is TGTGCCAGCATCTTAACCAGGACAGGTGAAAATTCACCCCTCCACTTT. Its protein is CASILTRTGENSPLHF. This sequence joins TRBV2 and TRBJ1-6; the match to TRBD1 covers 7 bases. CDR3 size: 16 residues. Germline V gives CDR1 SNHLY, CDR2 FYNNEI. With 7 bases clipped from V and 7 bases from J, the junction kept 13 bases outside the gene matches.